Given below is one T cell receptor (beta chain) in context. Its target is not known. TCRdb re-analysed the reads in MiXCR, keeping a single row per CDR3 protein. The data show nearly 650,000 distinct CDR3 sequences, roughly a quarter seen once. This sample was taken from a study of T cell repertoires in cytomegalovirus infection. About the study: Indicated by public TCR beta signatures were CMV infection and matching HLA type. Study-wide findings and caveats: Pooled public TCR beta family frequency picked out CMV carriers with the relevant HLA.

The sample consisted of CD8+ T cells from PBMCs. This receptor was taken from a human donor in good health (CMV status not recorded). Some clones in this sample may be carry-over from other donors' samples.

This CDR3 is CATKTGNTEAFF. CDR3 coding DNA: TGTGCCACTAAGACGGGGAACACTGAAGCTTTCTTT. This rearrangement joins TRBV19 to TRBJ1-1; D unresolved. Trimming shortened V by 10 bases and J by 1 base, and 10 bases separated the two germline ends. CDR3 length: 12 residues. Germline loops: CDR1 LNHDA, CDR2 SQIVND (reference sequence).